Following are 11 T cell receptor beta chains from one sample sequenced in a study of CXCR3-negative and CXCR3-positive naive CD8 T cells. It was by 5' RACE with UMI labels that the TRB cDNA libraries were prepared. Following a re-call of the 5' RACE reads, TCRdb has one entry per CDR3 protein and lacks DNA. In total, the table holds 48,000 or so distinct CDR3 sequences. Material: memory CD8+ T cells from blood. The receptors originated from a human donor in good health. Some clones in this sample may be carry-over from other donors' samples.

V gene TRBV29-1 combines with J gene TRBJ2-3; the TRBD1 assignment by TCRdb is unverifiable without DNA. The V gene's germline CDR1 is SQVTM and CDR2 ANQGSEA. The CDR3 totals 12 residues. This CDR3 is CSVPRGSDTQYF.

The chain links TRBV29-1 to TRBJ2-7; the TCRdb call, TRBD2, lacks DNA for checking. The CDR3 loop spans 14 amino acids. From germline, CDR1 is SQVTM and CDR2 ANQGSEA. The CDR3 sequence is CSVVGSGTSYEQYF.

The rearrangement joins TRBV12-3 or TRBV12-4 to TRBJ2-1; no DNA is available, so the TRBD2 call from TCRdb remains unchecked. The CDR3 extends over 14 amino acids. The CDR3: CASRAGVNYNEQFF.

The chain is built from TRBV12-5 and TRBJ2-1; no DNA is available, so the TRBD1 call from TCRdb remains unchecked. The CDR3 contains 13 residues. CDR1 and CDR2 from the germline V gene are LGHNT and FRNRAP. CDR3 residues: CASGSPVANEQFF.

CDR3 region: CASSETSGNEQYF. The V call is TRBV9, the J call TRBJ2-7; lacking DNA, the TRBD2 call made by TCRdb goes unchecked. CDR1 and CDR2 (germline): SGDLS, YYNGEE. This CDR3 spans 13 amino acids.

The chain recombines TRBV5-1 with TRBJ2-7. This CDR3 spans 12 amino acids. The germline V gene has CDR1 SGHRS and CDR2 YFSETQ. CDR3 region: CASSLAPYEQYF.

This chain links TRBV12-3 or TRBV12-4 with TRBJ2-3. The CDR3 contains 11 residues. The CDR3 sequence: CASSLGLVTYF.

Here the CDR3 reads CASSFSSLVGYEQYF. J is TRBJ2-7 and V is TRBV7-2; TCRdb's D gene call, TRBD2, goes unchecked for lack of DNA. The CDR3 is 15 amino acids. In germline, CDR1 is SGHTA, CDR2 FQGNSA.

This chain joins TRBV4-3 and TRBJ1-5. Germline lookup yields CDR1 LGHNA and CDR2 YSLEER. This CDR3 spans 15 amino acids. This CDR3 is CASSQDGHENQPQHF.

The chain combines TRBV12-3 or TRBV12-4 with TRBJ2-1. The CDR3 has 12 residues. CDR3 residues: CASSPNYHEQFF.

The chain uses TRBV7-6 and TRBJ2-2; TCRdb's D call of TRBD2 is untestable without DNA. The V gene's germline CDR1 is SGHVS and CDR2 FNYEAQ. CDR3 size: 16 residues. This CDR3 reads CASSSLAGEYAGELFF. The variable domain in full, with the rest retrieved from reference TRBV7-6 and TRBJ2-2, is GAGVSQSPRYKVTKRGQDVALRCDPISGHVSLYWYRQALGQGPEFLTYFNYEAQQDKSGLPNDRFSAERPEGSISTLTIQRTEQRDSAMYRCASSSLAGEYAGELFFGEGSRLTVL.